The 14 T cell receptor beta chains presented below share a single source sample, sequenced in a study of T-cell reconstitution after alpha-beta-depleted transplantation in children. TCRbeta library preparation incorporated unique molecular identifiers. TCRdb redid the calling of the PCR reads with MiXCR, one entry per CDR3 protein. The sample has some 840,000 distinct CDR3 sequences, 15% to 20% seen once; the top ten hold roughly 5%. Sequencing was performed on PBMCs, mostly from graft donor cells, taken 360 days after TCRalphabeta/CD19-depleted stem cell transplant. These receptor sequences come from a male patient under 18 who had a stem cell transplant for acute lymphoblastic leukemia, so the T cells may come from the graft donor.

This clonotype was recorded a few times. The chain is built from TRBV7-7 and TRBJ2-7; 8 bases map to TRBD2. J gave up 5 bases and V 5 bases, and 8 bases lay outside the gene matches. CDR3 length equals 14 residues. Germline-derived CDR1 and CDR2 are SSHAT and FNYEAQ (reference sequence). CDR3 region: CASSPRTSCDEQYF. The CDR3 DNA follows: TGTGCCAGCAGCCCGCGGACTAGCTGTGACGAGCAGTACTTC.

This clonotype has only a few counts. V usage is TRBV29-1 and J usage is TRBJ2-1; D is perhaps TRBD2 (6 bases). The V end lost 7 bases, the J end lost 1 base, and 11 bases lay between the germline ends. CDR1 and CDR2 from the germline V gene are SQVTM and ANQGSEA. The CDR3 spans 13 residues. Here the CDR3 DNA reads TGCAGCGGGAAGCGGGTATCCTACAATGAGCAGTTCTTC. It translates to CSGKRVSYNEQFF.

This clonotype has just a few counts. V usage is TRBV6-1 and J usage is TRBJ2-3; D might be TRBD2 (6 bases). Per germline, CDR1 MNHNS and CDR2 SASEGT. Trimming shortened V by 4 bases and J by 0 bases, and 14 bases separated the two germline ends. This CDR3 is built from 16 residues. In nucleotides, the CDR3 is TGTGCCAGCAGTGCTTACTATCGGGGGAGCACAGATACGCAGTATTTT. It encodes CASSAYYRGSTDTQYF.

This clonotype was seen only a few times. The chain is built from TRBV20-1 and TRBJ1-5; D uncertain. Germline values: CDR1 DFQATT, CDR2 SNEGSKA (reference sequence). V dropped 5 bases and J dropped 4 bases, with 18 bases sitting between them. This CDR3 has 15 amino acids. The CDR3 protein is CSAPRAGPGNQPQHF. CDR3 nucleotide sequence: TGCAGTGCTCCTAGGGCGGGTCCCGGGAATCAGCCCCAGCATTTT.

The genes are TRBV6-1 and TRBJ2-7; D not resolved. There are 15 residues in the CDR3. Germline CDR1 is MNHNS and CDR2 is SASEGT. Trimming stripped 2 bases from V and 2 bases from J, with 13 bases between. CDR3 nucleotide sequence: TGTGCCAGCAGTGAAACTGGAATGGGTCCCTACGAGCAGTACTTC. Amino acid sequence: CASSETGMGPYEQYF.

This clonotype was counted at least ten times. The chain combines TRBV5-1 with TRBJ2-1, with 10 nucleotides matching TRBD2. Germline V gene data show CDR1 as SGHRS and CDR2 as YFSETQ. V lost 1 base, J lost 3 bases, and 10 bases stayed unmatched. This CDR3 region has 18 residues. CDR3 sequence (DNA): TGCGCCAGCAGCTTGCGTCGAGGACTAGCGGAGCGCTACAATGAGCAGTTCTTC. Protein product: CASSLRRGLAERYNEQFF.

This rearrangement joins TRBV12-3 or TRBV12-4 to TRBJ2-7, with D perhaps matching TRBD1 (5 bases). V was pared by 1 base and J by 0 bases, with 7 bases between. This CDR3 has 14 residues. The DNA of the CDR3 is TGTGCCAGCAGTTTAGGGACAAACTCCTACGAGCAGTACTTC. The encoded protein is CASSLGTNSYEQYF.

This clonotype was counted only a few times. The CDR3 loop reads CASSEQGLGLRQDEQYF. DNA for the CDR3: TGTGCCAGCAGCGAACAGGGTTTAGGCCTTCGTCAGGACGAGCAGTACTTC. The V and J genes are TRBV27 and TRBJ2-7; a weak D match, TRBD1 (6 bases). Deletions cut 6 bases from V and 5 bases from J, with 26 bases between. The CDR3 length is 17 residues. The V gene's germline CDR1 is MNHEY and CDR2 SMNVEV (reference sequence).

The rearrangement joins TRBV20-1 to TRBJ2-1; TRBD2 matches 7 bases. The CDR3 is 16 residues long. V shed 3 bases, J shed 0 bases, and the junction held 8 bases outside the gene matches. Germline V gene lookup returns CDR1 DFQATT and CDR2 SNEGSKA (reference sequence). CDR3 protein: CSARSPSGLSYNEQFF. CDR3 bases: TGCAGTGCTAGGTCCCCTAGCGGTCTCTCCTACAATGAGCAGTTCTTC.

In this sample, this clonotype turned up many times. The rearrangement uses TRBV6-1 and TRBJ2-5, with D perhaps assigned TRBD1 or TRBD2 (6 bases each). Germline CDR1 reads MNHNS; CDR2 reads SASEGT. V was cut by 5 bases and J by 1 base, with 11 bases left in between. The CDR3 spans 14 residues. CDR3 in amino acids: CASSQRGAQETQYF. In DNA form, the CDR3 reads TGTGCCAGCAGTCAGAGGGGGGCCCAAGAGACCCAGTACTTC.

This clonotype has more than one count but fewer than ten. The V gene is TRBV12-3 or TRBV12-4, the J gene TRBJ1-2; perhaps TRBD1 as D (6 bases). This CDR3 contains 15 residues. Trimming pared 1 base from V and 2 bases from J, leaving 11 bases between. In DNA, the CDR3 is TGTGCCAGCAGTTTAGAGGGGGGAATAAACTATGGCTACACCTTC. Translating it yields CASSLEGGINYGYTF.

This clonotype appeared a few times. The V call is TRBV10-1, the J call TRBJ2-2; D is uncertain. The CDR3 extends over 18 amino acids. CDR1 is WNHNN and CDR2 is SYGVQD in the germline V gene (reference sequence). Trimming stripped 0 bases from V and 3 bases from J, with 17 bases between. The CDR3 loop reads CASSESKKEHEYTGELFF. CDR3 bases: TGCGCCAGCAGTGAGTCGAAAAAGGAACACGAGTACACCGGGGAGCTGTTTTTT.

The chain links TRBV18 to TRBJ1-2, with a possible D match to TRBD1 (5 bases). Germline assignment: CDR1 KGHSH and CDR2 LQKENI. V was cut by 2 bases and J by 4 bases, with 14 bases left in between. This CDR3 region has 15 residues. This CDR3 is CASSPEGIGAYGYTF. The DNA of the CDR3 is TGTGCCAGCTCACCAGAGGGTATCGGGGCCTATGGCTACACCTTC.

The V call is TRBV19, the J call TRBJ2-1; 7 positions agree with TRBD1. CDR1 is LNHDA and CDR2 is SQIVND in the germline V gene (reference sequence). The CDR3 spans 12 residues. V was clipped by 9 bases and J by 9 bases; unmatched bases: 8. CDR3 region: CASTKAGGEQFF. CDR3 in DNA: TGTGCCAGCACTAAAGCAGGGGGTGAGCAGTTCTTC.